The rows below give T cell receptor beta chains drawn from one sample of a study of blood T cell repertoires in COVID-19. Produced via immunoSEQ multiplex PCR; TCRdb's table is partial and in-frame only. Of 200,000 to 250,000 clones listed, about 83% are singletons. Input material: PBMCs or T cells enriched from blood (not recorded which). The receptor source for this set is a woman in her forties who had recovered from COVID-19. CDR3s include the opening cysteine and the closing phenylalanine or tryptophan. A D gene is named only where the DNA matches it firmly. Size values are once, few and many counts, or a class for expanded clones, and some rows have none.

NA	TRBJ2-2	NA	TRBV5-1	CASSLVQGGTGELFF	TGCGCCAGCAGCTTGGTCCAGGGGGGCACCGGGGAGCTGTTTTTT
NA	TRBJ1-1	NA	TRBV5-1	CASRVALNTEAFF	TGCGCCAGCAGAGTAGCCCTCAACACTGAAGCTTTCTTT
TRBD1	TRBJ1-4	NA	TRBV7-2	CASSLTGGALRNEKLFF	TGTGCCAGCAGCTTAACAGGGGGCGCCTTAAGAAACGAAAAACTGTTTTTT
TRBD2	TRBJ2-3	NA	TRBV29-1	CSLLAGETDTQYF	TGCAGCTTACTAGCGGGAGAGACAGATACGCAGTATTTT
NA	TRBJ2-1	NA	TRBV4-3	CASSQERSGSYNEQFF	TGCGCCAGCAGCCAAGAAAGGAGCGGCTCCTACAATGAGCAGTTCTTC
NA	TRBJ2-1	NA	TRBV7-6	CASSLVPRGSYNEQFF	TGTGCCAGCAGCTTAGTTCCGCGAGGGTCCTACAATGAGCAGTTCTTC
TRBD1	TRBJ2-7	NA	TRBV27	CASSRLQGFPHEQYF	TGTGCCAGCAGCCGTCTACAGGGGTTTCCCCACGAGCAGTACTTC
TRBD2	TRBJ2-7	NA	TRBV4-1	CASSQTSGVALEQYF	TGCGCCAGCAGCCAGACTAGCGGGGTAGCCCTCGAGCAGTACTTC
NA	TRBJ2-3	NA	TRBV2	CASSEQRYTDTQYF	TGTGCCAGCAGTGAACAGCGGTACACAGATACGCAGTATTTT
TRBD1	TRBJ2-1	few	TRBV7-2	CASSPTGEPYNEQFF	TGTGCCAGCAGCCCAACAGGGGAGCCCTACAATGAGCAGTTCTTC
TRBD2	TRBJ2-7	NA	TRBV5-1	CASSGSGLAGPTEQYF	TGCGCCAGCAGCGGATCCGGACTAGCGGGACCGACCGAGCAGTACTTC
TRBD2	TRBJ2-7	NA	TRBV29-1	CSVRKLAGGFGGEQYF	TGCAGCGTTAGGAAACTAGCGGGAGGCTTTGGGGGGGAGCAGTACTTC
NA	TRBJ1-1	NA	TRBV9	CASSVMPGMNTEAFF	TGTGCCAGCAGCGTAATGCCAGGGATGAACACTGAAGCTTTCTTT
NA	TRBJ2-2	NA	TRBV4-1	CASSQGRGFGELFF	TGCGCCAGCAGCCAAGGGCGGGGTTTCGGGGAGCTGTTTTTT
TRBD2	TRBJ2-5	NA	TRBV11-2	CASSLGASRGRADETQYF	TGTGCCAGCAGCTTAGGGGCTTCAAGAGGGAGGGCCGATGAGACCCAGTACTTC
TRBD1	TRBJ1-3	NA	TRBV3-1/TRBV3-2	CASSQEKQGAAGNTIYF	TGTGCCAGCAGCCAAGAGAAACAGGGGGCTGCAGGAAACACCATATATTTT
NA	TRBJ2-7	NA	TRBV7-9	CASSLDSPGSSWVHEQYF	TGTGCCAGCAGCTTAGATTCCCCCGGGTCGTCATGGGTCCACGAGCAGTACTTC
TRBD1	TRBJ1-2	NA	TRBV30	CAWSLRGGDGYTF	TGTGCCTGGAGTTTGCGAGGGGGCGATGGCTACACCTTC
TRBD2	TRBJ2-2	NA	TRBV11-3	CASSLDSLAGMNTGELFF	TGTGCCAGCAGCTTAGATTCACTAGCGGGCATGAACACCGGGGAGCTGTTTTTT
NA	TRBJ2-7	NA	TRBV7-9	CASSLARESEQYF	TGTGCCAGCAGCTTAGCTAGAGAAAGCGAGCAGTACTTC
TRBD1	TRBJ2-7	NA	TRBV5-1	CASSKGQASSYEQYF	TGCGCCAGCAGCAAAGGACAGGCGAGCTCCTACGAGCAGTACTTC
NA	TRBJ2-2	once	TRBV10-2	CASSGQGIFTGELFF	TGCGCCAGCAGTGGGCAGGGGATCTTCACCGGGGAGCTGTTTTTT
TRBD2	TRBJ2-5	NA	TRBV3-1/TRBV3-2	CASSRLAGQETQYF	TGTGCCAGCAGCCGCCTAGCGGGGCAAGAGACCCAGTACTTC
TRBD1	TRBJ1-2	once	TRBV19	CASRTGGYGYTF	TGTGCCAGTCGGACAGGGGGCTATGGCTACACCTTC